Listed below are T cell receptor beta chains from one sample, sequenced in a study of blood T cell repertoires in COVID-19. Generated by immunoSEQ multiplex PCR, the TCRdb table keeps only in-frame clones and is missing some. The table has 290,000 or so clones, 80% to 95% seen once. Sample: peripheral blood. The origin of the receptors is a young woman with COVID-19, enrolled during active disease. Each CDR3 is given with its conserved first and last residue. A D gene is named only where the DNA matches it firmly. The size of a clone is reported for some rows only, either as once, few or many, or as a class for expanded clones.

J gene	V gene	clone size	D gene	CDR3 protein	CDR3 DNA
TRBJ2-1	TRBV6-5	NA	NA	CASSSLPNEQFF	TGTGCCAGCAGCTCCCTCCCCAATGAGCAGTTCTTC
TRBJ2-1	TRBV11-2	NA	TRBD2	CASTPFPGTSDYNEQFF	TGTGCCAGCACCCCTTTCCCCGGGACTAGCGACTACAATGAGCAGTTCTTC
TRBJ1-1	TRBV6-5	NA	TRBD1	CASSTDRRNTEAFF	TGTGCCAGCAGTACGGACAGGAGGAACACTGAAGCTTTCTTT
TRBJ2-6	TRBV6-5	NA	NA	CASSYRSSGANVLTF	TGTGCCAGCAGTTACCGTAGCTCTGGGGCCAACGTCCTGACTTTC
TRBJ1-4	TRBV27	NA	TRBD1	CASSLQGATNEKLFF	TGTGCCAGCAGCCTACAGGGGGCAACTAATGAAAAACTGTTTTTT
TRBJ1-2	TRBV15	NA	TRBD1	CATSRDGQGINYGYTF	TGTGCCACCAGCAGAGATGGACAGGGGATTAACTATGGCTACACCTTC
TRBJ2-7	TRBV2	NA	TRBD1	CAAWNRGEQYF	TGTGCGGCTTGGAACAGGGGCGAGCAGTACTTC
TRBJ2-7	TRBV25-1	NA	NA	CASRPTSTEQYF	TGTGCCAGCAGACCGACTAGTACCGAGCAGTACTTC
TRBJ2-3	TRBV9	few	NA	CASSSQHGGPPTDTQYF	TGTGCCAGCAGCTCCCAGCATGGAGGACCGCCCACAGATACGCAGTATTTT
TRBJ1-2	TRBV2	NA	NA	CARGATQNYGYTF	TGTGCCAGGGGGGCGACCCAAAACTATGGCTACACCTTC
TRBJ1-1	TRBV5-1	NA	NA	CASSLDRDTEAFF	TGCGCCAGCAGCTTGGACAGGGACACTGAAGCTTTCTTT
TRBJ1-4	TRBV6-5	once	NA	CASNREGDEKLFF	TGTGCCAGCAATAGGGAGGGGGATGAAAAACTGTTTTTT
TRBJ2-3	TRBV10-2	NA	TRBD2	CASRDGLAGNFITDTQYF	TGCGCCAGCAGGGACGGACTAGCGGGAAACTTTATCACAGATACGCAGTATTTT
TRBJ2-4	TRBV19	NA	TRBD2	CASSIGGISDIQYF	TGTGCCAGTAGTATCGGGGGGATTTCCGACATTCAGTACTTC
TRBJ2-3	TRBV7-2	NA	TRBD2	CASRLAGTDTQYF	TGTGCCAGTAGACTAGCGGGCACAGATACGCAGTATTTT
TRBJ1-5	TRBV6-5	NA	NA	CASRNRVGNQPQHF	TGTGCCAGCAGAAACAGGGTTGGCAATCAGCCCCAGCATTTT
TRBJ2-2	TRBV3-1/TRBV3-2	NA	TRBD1	CASSQRQGRGELFF	TGTGCCAGCAGCCAGAGACAGGGTAGGGGGGAGCTGTTTTTT
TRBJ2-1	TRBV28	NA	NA	CASSFMKLKNNEQFF	TGTGCCAGCAGTTTTATGAAACTCAAGAACAATGAGCAGTTCTTC
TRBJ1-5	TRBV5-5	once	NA	CASSLAPQGGQPQHF	TGTGCCAGCAGCTTGGCCCCCCAGGGAGGTCAGCCCCAGCATTTT
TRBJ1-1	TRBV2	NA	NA	CASSEVGGLRGEAFF	TGTGCCAGCAGTGAAGTGGGGGGGCTGAGGGGAGAGGCTTTCTTT
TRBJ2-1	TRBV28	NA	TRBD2	CASSFGLAGFAEQFF	TGTGCCAGCAGTTTTGGACTAGCAGGGTTTGCTGAGCAGTTCTTC
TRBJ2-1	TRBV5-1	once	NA	CASSLSVTGGLREGPVVWQFF	TGCGCCAGCAGCTTGAGTGTCACAGGGGGCTTGCGGGAGGGCCCTGTCGTTTGGCAGTTCTTC
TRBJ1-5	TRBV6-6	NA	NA	CASSYGQFGQPQHF	TGTGCCAGCAGCTACGGACAGTTTGGACAGCCCCAGCATTTT
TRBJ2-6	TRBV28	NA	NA	CASSLSQRSGANVLTF	TGTGCCAGCAGTTTGTCTCAGCGCTCTGGGGCCAACGTCCTGACTTTC
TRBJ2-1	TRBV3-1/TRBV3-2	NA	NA	CASSHRGTYNEQFF	TGTGCCAGCAGCCATAGGGGAACCTACAATGAGCAGTTCTTC
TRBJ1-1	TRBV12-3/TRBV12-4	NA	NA	CASSLSVNTEAFF	TGTGCCAGCAGTTTGTCAGTGAACACTGAAGCTTTCTTT
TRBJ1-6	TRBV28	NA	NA	CASSLGGSSYNSPLHF	TGTGCCAGCAGTTTGGGGGGAAGCTCCTATAATTCACCCCTCCACTTT
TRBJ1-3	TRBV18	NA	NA	CASSPESRGASGNTIYF	TGTGCCAGCTCACCCGAAAGTCGGGGGGCCTCTGGAAACACCATATATTTT
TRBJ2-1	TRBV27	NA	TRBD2	CASSPGTSPTNEQFF	TGTGCCAGCAGTCCCGGGACTAGCCCTACCAATGAGCAGTTCTTC
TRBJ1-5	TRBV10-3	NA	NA	CAISTDLNQPQHF	TGTGCCATCAGCACCGACTTGAATCAGCCCCAGCATTTT
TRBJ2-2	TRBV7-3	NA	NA	CASRPGSGGTGELFF	TGTGCCAGCAGACCGGGGAGCGGCGGCACCGGGGAGCTGTTTTTT
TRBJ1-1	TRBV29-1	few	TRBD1	CSVMDRAFTEAFF	TGCAGCGTGATGGACAGGGCATTCACTGAAGCTTTCTTT
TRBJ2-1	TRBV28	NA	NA	CASSLNRGEQFF	TGTGCCAGCAGTTTGAACCGGGGAGAGCAGTTCTTC
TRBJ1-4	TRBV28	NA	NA	CASSLSRGVNEKLFF	TGTGCCAGCAGTTTATCCCGGGGGGTTAATGAAAAACTGTTTTTT
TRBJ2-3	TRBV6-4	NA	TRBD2	CASSDSVGGSTDTQYF	TGTGCCAGCAGTGACTCAGTGGGGGGGAGCACAGATACGCAGTATTTT
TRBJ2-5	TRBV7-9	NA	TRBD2	CASSSGAGVETQYF	TGTGCCAGCAGCTCGGGAGCGGGAGTAGAGACCCAGTACTTC
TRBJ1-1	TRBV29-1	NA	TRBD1	CSALRDRANTEAFF	TGCAGCGCCCTCCGGGACAGGGCGAACACTGAAGCTTTCTTT
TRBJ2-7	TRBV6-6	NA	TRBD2	CASTPGGPAYEQYF	TGTGCCAGCACCCCGGGGGGGCCTGCCTACGAGCAGTACTTC
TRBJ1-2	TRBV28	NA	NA	CASSTHRVGYGYTF	TGTGCCAGCAGCACCCACAGGGTAGGCTATGGCTACACCTTC
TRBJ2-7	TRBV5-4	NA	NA	CASSFGGYEQYF	TGTGCCAGCAGCTTCGGCGGTTACGAGCAGTACTTC
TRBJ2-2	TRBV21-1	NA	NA	CASSKGLLRENTGELFF	TGTGCCAGCAGCAAAGGACTTTTGAGAGAGAACACCGGGGAGCTGTTTTTT
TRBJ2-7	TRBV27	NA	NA	CASSKLSGTNSYEQYF	TGTGCCAGCAGTAAACTAAGCGGGACAAACTCCTACGAGCAGTACTTC
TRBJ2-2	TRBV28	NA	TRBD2	CASSGGRGAGELFF	TGTGCCAGCTCCGGCGGGAGAGGGGCCGGGGAGCTGTTTTTT
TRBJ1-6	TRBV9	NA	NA	CASSPTRVNSPLHF	TGTGCCAGCAGCCCTACACGGGTCAATTCACCCCTCCACTTT
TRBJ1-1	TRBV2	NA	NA	CASNTMGRTEAFF	TGTGCCAGCAATACGATGGGGAGGACTGAAGCTTTCTTT
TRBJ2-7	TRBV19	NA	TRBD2	CASSQSGGNAWYEQYF	TGTGCCAGTAGTCAATCCGGGGGGAACGCCTGGTACGAGCAGTACTTC
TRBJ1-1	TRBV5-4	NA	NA	CASSLGRKNTEAFF	TGTGCCAGCAGCTTGGGGAGGAAGAACACTGAAGCTTTCTTT
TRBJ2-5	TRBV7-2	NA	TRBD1	CASSPQWTGKETQYF	TGTGCCAGCAGCCCCCAATGGACAGGGAAAGAGACCCAGTACTTC
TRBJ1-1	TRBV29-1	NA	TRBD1	CSVPSVGQGAAFF	TGCAGCGTCCCTTCCGTTGGACAGGGGGCAGCTTTCTTT
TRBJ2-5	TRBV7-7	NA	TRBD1	CASSSSRTGEETQYF	TGTGCCAGCAGCTCCTCCCGGACAGGGGAAGAGACCCAGTACTTC
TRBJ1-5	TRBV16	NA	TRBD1	CASTHRDRGVQPQHF	TGTGCCAGCACCCACCGGGACAGGGGGGTTCAGCCCCAGCATTTT
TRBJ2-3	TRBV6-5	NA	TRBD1	CASSSGGTDTQYF	TGTGCCAGCAGTTCAGGGGGTACAGATACGCAGTATTTT
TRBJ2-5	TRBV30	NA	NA	CAWSSSRSRETQYF	TGTGCCTGGAGTTCATCTCGGTCTAGGGAGACCCAGTACTTC